The rows below give T cell receptor beta chains drawn from one sample of a study of blood T cell repertoires in COVID-19. Assay: immunoSEQ multiplex PCR; the TCRdb copy retains only in-frame clones and omits some. The profile shows about 59,000 clones, 91% of them singletons. Sequencing input: peripheral blood. These TCRs come from a human donor in a cohort sampled during active COVID-19. Each CDR3 is given with its conserved first and last residue. The D gene is left open where the match is weak. Size is omitted from some rows. Given values are once, few, many or a class for expanded clones.

V: TRBV5-4; D: NA; size: once; J: TRBJ1-2; CDR3: CASSLDRWDYGYTF; DNA: TGTGCCAGCAGCTTGGACAGGTGGGACTATGGCTACACCTTC
V: TRBV11-2; D: TRBD1; size: NA; J: TRBJ1-2; CDR3: CASSSGQGGYGYTF; DNA: TGTGCCAGCAGCTCCGGACAGGGCGGCTATGGCTACACCTTC
V: TRBV25-1; D: TRBD1; size: NA; J: TRBJ2-5; CDR3: CASSEFLGQRQETQYF; DNA: TGTGCCAGCAGTGAGTTCTTGGGACAGCGCCAAGAGACCCAGTACTTC
V: TRBV4-3; D: TRBD1; size: NA; J: TRBJ2-7; CDR3: CASRPTNPPTGASYEQYF; DNA: TGCGCCAGCAGGCCAACCAATCCTCCGACAGGGGCCAGCTACGAGCAGTACTTC
V: TRBV6-2/TRBV6-3; D: TRBD2; size: NA; J: TRBJ2-4; CDR3: CASSSTGLAGGPSKNIQYF; DNA: TGTGCCAGCAGTTCCACGGGACTAGCGGGAGGGCCTTCCAAAAACATTCAGTACTTC
V: TRBV7-9; D: TRBD2; size: NA; J: TRBJ2-5; CDR3: CASSPGTSGGAWETQYF; DNA: TGTGCCAGCAGCCCCGGGACTAGCGGGGGGGCCTGGGAGACCCAGTACTTC
V: TRBV3-1/TRBV3-2; D: TRBD1; size: once; J: TRBJ2-4; CDR3: CASSPDRVGKNIQYF; DNA: TGTGCCAGCAGCCCGGACAGGGTAGGCAAAAACATTCAGTACTTC
V: TRBV5-4; D: TRBD2; size: once; J: TRBJ2-1; CDR3: CASSLPSGSLREQFF; DNA: TGTGCCAGCAGCTTGCCTAGCGGGAGTTTAAGGGAGCAGTTCTTC
V: TRBV24-1; D: NA; size: NA; J: TRBJ2-2; CDR3: CATSDSTVTNTGELFF; DNA: TGTGCCACCAGTGACTCGACAGTCACGAACACCGGGGAGCTGTTTTTT
V: TRBV7-2; D: NA; size: NA; J: TRBJ1-6; CDR3: CASSLEAPGPLSNSPLHF; DNA: TGTGCCAGCAGCTTAGAGGCGCCAGGGCCTTTATCCAATTCACCCCTCCACTTT
V: TRBV7-9; D: NA; size: NA; J: TRBJ1-5; CDR3: CASSGGGNQPQHF; DNA: TGTGCCAGCAGCGGCGGGGGCAATCAGCCCCAGCATTTT
V: TRBV11-2; D: NA; size: NA; J: TRBJ1-6; CDR3: CAKSQGQESYNSPLHF; DNA: TGTGCCAAAAGCCAGGGGCAGGAATCCTATAATTCACCCCTCCACTTT
V: TRBV2; D: NA; size: once; J: TRBJ2-2; CDR3: CASSGARYTGELFF; DNA: TGTGCCAGCAGTGGAGCCAGATACACCGGGGAGCTGTTTTTT
V: TRBV5-1; D: NA; size: NA; J: TRBJ1-1; CDR3: CASSSQGGNTEAFF; DNA: TGCGCCAGCAGCTCGCAGGGCGGAAACACTGAAGCTTTCTTT
V: TRBV11-3; D: NA; size: NA; J: TRBJ2-1; CDR3: CASSPLTSGNEQFF; DNA: TGTGCCAGCAGCCCATTGACCTCGGGCAATGAGCAGTTCTTC
V: TRBV9; D: NA; size: NA; J: TRBJ1-4; CDR3: CASSRRDTSNEKLFF; DNA: TGTGCCAGCAGCCGCCGGGACACCAGTAATGAAAAACTGTTTTTT
V: TRBV12-3/TRBV12-4; D: TRBD1; size: few; J: TRBJ1-5; CDR3: CASSLGQGQPQHF; DNA: TGTGCCAGCAGTTTAGGACAGGGCCAGCCCCAGCATTTT
V: TRBV21-1; D: NA; size: NA; J: TRBJ2-5; CDR3: CASSPRPALETQYF; DNA: TGTGCCAGCAGCCCCCGTCCCGCGCTGGAGACCCAGTACTTC
V: TRBV7-2; D: TRBD2; size: NA; J: TRBJ2-1; CDR3: CASSQNLAGGPYNEQFF; DNA: TGTGCCAGCAGCCAGAACTTAGCGGGGGGGCCCTACAATGAGCAGTTCTTC
V: TRBV19; D: TRBD1; size: NA; J: TRBJ1-4; CDR3: CASSEPRGPSNEKLFF; DNA: TGTGCCAGTAGTGAACCCAGGGGGCCGTCTAATGAAAAACTGTTTTTT
V: TRBV4-3; D: NA; size: NA; J: TRBJ1-3; CDR3: CASSQKTGNTIYF; DNA: TGCGCCAGCAGCCAGAAGACAGGAAACACCATATATTTT
V: TRBV12-3/TRBV12-4; D: NA; size: NA; J: TRBJ1-1; CDR3: CASSLLNTEAFF; DNA: TGTGCCAGCAGCCTTCTGAACACTGAAGCTTTCTTT
V: TRBV7-3; D: NA; size: NA; J: TRBJ2-3; CDR3: CASSLSPSLRADTQYF; DNA: TGTGCCAGCAGCTTATCGCCTAGCCTTCGGGCAGATACGCAGTATTTT
V: TRBV12-3/TRBV12-4; D: NA; size: once; J: TRBJ1-2; CDR3: CASRAGIHYGYTF; DNA: TGTGCCAGCAGGGCCGGGATCCACTATGGCTACACCTTC
V: TRBV7-9; D: TRBD1; size: NA; J: TRBJ1-2; CDR3: CASSGPGQGYGYTF; DNA: TGTGCCAGCTCAGGACCAGGACAGGGTTATGGCTACACCTTC
V: TRBV6-5; D: NA; size: NA; J: TRBJ1-1; CDR3: CASRWSTEAFF; DNA: TGTGCCAGCAGGTGGAGCACTGAAGCTTTCTTT
V: TRBV7-8; D: NA; size: NA; J: TRBJ2-2; CDR3: CASSPRVRRGTGELFF; DNA: TGTGCCAGCAGCCCCAGGGTGAGAAGGGGCACCGGGGAGCTGTTTTTT
V: TRBV4-2; D: TRBD2; size: NA; J: TRBJ2-7; CDR3: CASSQDWGGAGRSSYEQYF; DNA: TGTGCCAGCAGCCAAGATTGGGGAGGGGCGGGCCGAAGCTCCTACGAGCAGTACTTC
V: TRBV5-5; D: TRBD1; size: NA; J: TRBJ2-7; CDR3: CASADRVSYEQYF; DNA: TGTGCCAGCGCTGACAGGGTATCATACGAGCAGTACTTC
V: TRBV29-1; D: NA; size: NA; J: TRBJ2-2; CDR3: CSVEGPTNTGELFF; DNA: TGCAGCGTTGAAGGGCCCACGAACACCGGGGAGCTGTTTTTT
V: TRBV29-1; D: TRBD1; size: NA; J: TRBJ2-7; CDR3: CRVHSGQRIPYEQYF; DNA: TGCAGGGTGCACTCGGGACAGCGGATCCCCTACGAGCAGTACTTC
V: TRBV28; D: TRBD1; size: NA; J: TRBJ1-2; CDR3: CASSWDSELYNYGYTF; DNA: TGTGCCAGCAGTTGGGACAGCGAACTATATAACTATGGCTACACCTTC
V: TRBV11-1; D: NA; size: NA; J: TRBJ2-1; CDR3: CASSQTRGSEQFF; DNA: TGTGCCAGCAGCCAGACCCGGGGGAGTGAGCAGTTCTTC
V: TRBV10-3; D: TRBD1; size: NA; J: TRBJ1-4; CDR3: CAISPRQGAKEKLFF; DNA: TGTGCCATCAGCCCACGACAGGGGGCGAAAGAAAAACTGTTTTTT
V: TRBV30; D: NA; size: once; J: TRBJ1-3; CDR3: CAWKRHNSGNTIYF; DNA: TGTGCCTGGAAGCGGCACAACTCTGGAAACACCATATATTTT
V: TRBV27; D: TRBD1; size: NA; J: TRBJ2-1; CDR3: CASSLDRGSYNEQFF; DNA: TGTGCCAGCAGTTTAGACAGGGGCTCCTACAATGAGCAGTTCTTC
V: TRBV5-1; D: NA; size: NA; J: TRBJ2-5; CDR3: CASSWGLYQETQYF; DNA: TGCGCCAGCAGCTGGGGACTGTACCAAGAGACCCAGTACTTC
V: TRBV9; D: NA; size: NA; J: TRBJ2-5; CDR3: CASSVVQGLPGETQYF; DNA: TGTGCCAGCAGCGTAGTCCAGGGCTTGCCCGGAGAGACCCAGTACTTC
V: TRBV28; D: TRBD1; size: NA; J: TRBJ1-1; CDR3: CASRRQGATEAFF; DNA: TGTGCCAGCCGAAGACAGGGTGCCACTGAAGCTTTCTTT
V: TRBV20-1; D: NA; size: NA; J: TRBJ2-2; CDR3: CSALLGELFF; DNA: TGCAGTGCTCTCTTGGGGGAGCTGTTTTTT
V: TRBV4-1; D: TRBD2; size: NA; J: TRBJ2-1; CDR3: CASSHPGGSGGVNEQFF; DNA: TGCGCCAGCAGCCACCCCGGAGGGAGCGGGGGGGTCAATGAGCAGTTCTTC
V: TRBV5-1; D: NA; size: NA; J: TRBJ2-5; CDR3: CASSLRERETQYF; DNA: TGCGCCAGTTCCCTCAGGGAACGGGAGACCCAGTACTTC
V: TRBV7-2; D: TRBD1; size: NA; J: TRBJ1-4; CDR3: CASSSRTGRFHEKLFF; DNA: TGTGCCAGCAGCTCAAGGACAGGGCGTTTTCATGAAAAACTGTTTTTT
V: TRBV6-5; D: NA; size: NA; J: TRBJ1-2; CDR3: CASSGQFNYGYTF; DNA: TGTGCCAGCAGCGGTCAATTTAACTATGGCTACACCTTC